These 7 T cell receptor beta chains were all obtained from the same sample, sequenced in a study of CD8+ T cells in alopecia areata. The authors extracted RNA and reverse transcribed it into cDNA as the sequencing template. Sequenced by immunoSEQ multiplex PCR; TCRdb stores in-frame clones only, minus some. The sample lists about 260,000 clones; about 60% were seen once. Treatment specified: oral pan-JAK inhibitor, 5-10 mg twice daily. The sample in question was CD4+ T cells sorted from blood, obtained around week 54, from a patient treated with tofacitinib. These receptors originate from a human donor with alopecia areata.

The chain recombines TRBV25-1 with TRBJ1-4; D may be TRBD1 (5 bases). The CDR3 loop spans 15 amino acids. Germline CDR1 is MGHDK and CDR2 is SYGVNS. Trimming cost V 4 bases and J 8 bases, with 17 bases left between them. CDR3 DNA: TGTGCCAGCAGTGGGGACCAGGGTCTTACCGAAAAACTGTTTTTT. Translation gives CASSGDQGLTEKLFF.

The chain combines TRBV4-1 with TRBJ1-4; TRBD1 agrees at 10 bases. The germline gives CDR1 MGHRA, CDR2 YSYEKL. CDR3 length: 14 amino acids. V shed 6 bases and J 8 bases; nucleotides not matched to a gene: 6. This chain's CDR3 is CASSRDRGQEKLFF. CDR3 nucleotides: TGCGCCAGCAGTCGAGACAGGGGGCAGGAAAAACTGTTTTTT.

V and J are TRBV15 and TRBJ2-1, with D perhaps matching TRBD2 (5 bases). CDR3 size: 18 residues. V lost 1 base and J 0 bases, leaving 16 bases between the germline ends. The germline CDR1 and CDR2 sequences are LNHNV and YYDKDF (reference sequence). The CDR3 here is CATSRGQTRETSYNEQFF. The CDR3 nucleotides read TGTGCCACCAGCAGAGGCCAGACCCGGGAAACCTCCTACAATGAGCAGTTCTTC. Combining the CDR3 with reference TRBV15 and TRBJ2-1 gives the whole variable domain DAMVIQNPRYQVTQFGKPVTLSCSQTLNHNVMYWYQQKSSQAPKLLFHYYDKDFNNEADTPDNFQSRRPNTSFCFLDIRSPGLGDTAMYLCATSRGQTRETSYNEQFFGPGTRLTVL.

The chain is built from TRBV29-1 and TRBJ2-1, with a tentative D call TRBD1 (6 bases). This CDR3 spans 13 amino acids. Germline loops: CDR1 SQVTM, CDR2 ANQGSEA. Trimming shortened V by 4 bases and J by 5 bases, and 12 bases separated the two germline ends. CDR3 loop: CSVGTAQNNEQFF. In DNA form, the CDR3 reads TGCAGCGTTGGGACAGCGCAGAACAATGAGCAGTTCTTC.

The chain joins TRBV30 to TRBJ2-1; D may be TRBD1 (5 bases). This CDR3 spans 11 amino acids. Germline V lookup: CDR1 GTSNPN, CDR2 SVGIG (reference sequence). V shed 3 bases and J shed 11 bases, with 11 bases lying between them. CDR3 sequence (DNA): TGTGCCTGGAGAGTTGCAGGGAAGCAGTTCTTC. Protein product: CAWRVAGKQFF.

Only a few counts were recorded for this clone. Here the CDR3 DNA reads TGCAGCGTTGAGCCGGGACAGGGATTCTACAATGAGCAGTTCTTC. Translation gives CSVEPGQGFYNEQFF. The chain couples TRBV29-1 to TRBJ2-1; 9 positions match TRBD1. The junction had 6 bases not matched to a gene; V was cut back by 3 bases and J by 3 bases. The germline V gene has CDR1 SQVTM and CDR2 ANQGSEA. The CDR3 length is 15 residues.

This CDR3 reads CASSLGSRAANEQFF. Here the CDR3 DNA reads TGTGCCAGCAGCTTGGGCTCCAGGGCAGCGAATGAGCAGTTCTTC. This chain links TRBV5-4 with TRBJ2-1, with a tentative D call TRBD1 (5 bases). CDR3 length: 15 residues. In germline, CDR1 is SGHNT, CDR2 YYREEE (reference sequence). V was clipped by 0 bases and J by 7 bases, with 14 bases between them.